A selection of T cell receptor beta chains follows, all from one sample in a study of blood T cells in healthy people across ages. Each CDR3 protein is one row after TCRdb ran MiXCR on the 5' RACE reads. The repertoire consists of under 2 million distinct CDR3 sequences, with almost 35% occurring once and the leading ten covering around 11%. Specimen: blood. The receptors originated from a woman in her thirties in good health. The CDR3 runs from the conserved cysteine through the conserved F or W. Fields, in order: D gene, V gene, J gene, clone size, CDR3 DNA, CDR3 protein. The D gene is left open where the match is weak. Clone size appears in some rows only: once, few, many, or a class for an expanded clone.

D: TRBD1; V: TRBV30; J: TRBJ2-4; size: NA; DNA: TGTGCCTGGAGTAGACAGGGAAGGGGCAAAAACATTCAGTACTTC; CDR3: CAWSRQGRGKNIQYF
D: NA; V: TRBV12-3/TRBV12-4; J: TRBJ2-7; size: few; DNA: TGTGCCAGCAGTTTAGGGCCTCCCCTCTACGAGCAGTACTTC; CDR3: CASSLGPPLYEQYF
D: NA; V: TRBV7-2; J: TRBJ2-1; size: few; DNA: TGTGCCAGCAGCCCTACAGGGTTCGCGGGGCAGTTCTTC; CDR3: CASSPTGFAGQFF
D: TRBD1; V: TRBV6-5; J: TRBJ2-7; size: NA; DNA: TGTGCCAGCAGTTACTTAACCCCGACAGGGGAAAATGCCTACGAGCAGTACTTC; CDR3: CASSYLTPTGENAYEQYF
D: TRBD1; V: TRBV5-1; J: TRBJ2-1; size: few; DNA: TGCGCCAGCAGCTTGGCCGCAACAGGGGGCCATGAGCAGTTCTTC; CDR3: CASSLAATGGHEQFF
D: NA; V: TRBV28; J: TRBJ2-3; size: few; DNA: TGTGCCAGCAGCACATGGGGCACAGATACGCAGTATTTT; CDR3: CASSTWGTDTQYF
D: NA; V: TRBV12-3/TRBV12-4; J: TRBJ1-2; size: NA; DNA: TGTGCCAGCAGTTCCAGCCCTTACTATGGCTACACCTTC; CDR3: CASSSSPYYGYTF
D: NA; V: TRBV29-1; J: TRBJ2-1; size: NA; DNA: TGCAGCGTGGGAGATGTAGTGGGGCACTACAATGAGCAGTTCTTC; CDR3: CSVGDVVGHYNEQFF
D: NA; V: TRBV20-1; J: TRBJ2-7; size: few; DNA: TGCAGTGCTGATGACATTCCGCCTTACGAGCAGTACTTC; CDR3: CSADDIPPYEQYF
D: TRBD2; V: TRBV27; J: TRBJ2-1; size: NA; DNA: TGTGCCAGCAGTTCCGCCCCCCGGGGGGGATACAATGAGCAGTTCTTC; CDR3: CASSSAPRGGYNEQFF
D: NA; V: TRBV7-9; J: TRBJ1-2; size: NA; DNA: TGTGCCAGCAGCTGGGAAGCCGGCGCCCTGAACTATGGCTACACCTTC; CDR3: CASSWEAGALNYGYTF
D: TRBD1; V: TRBV5-1; J: TRBJ2-3; size: NA; DNA: TGCGCCAGCAGCTCCCGGGACAGGGATGCAGATACGCAGTATTTT; CDR3: CASSSRDRDADTQYF
D: NA; V: TRBV11-2; J: TRBJ2-5; size: NA; DNA: TGTGCCAGCAGCTCCTGGGGCAGGGTAGGGGAGACCCAGTACTTC; CDR3: CASSSWGRVGETQYF
D: TRBD2; V: TRBV5-1; J: TRBJ2-1; size: NA; DNA: TGCGCCGGCATCCTTAGCGGGGGCTCCTACAATGAGCAGTTCTTC; CDR3: CAGILSGGSYNEQFF
D: TRBD1; V: TRBV4-2; J: TRBJ1-1; size: NA; DNA: TGTGCCAGCAGCCAACTTAGACAGGGGAGCACTGAAGCTTTCTTT; CDR3: CASSQLRQGSTEAFF
D: NA; V: TRBV10-3; J: TRBJ2-2; size: once; DNA: TGTGCCATCAGTGTACGGGATTCGAGGGCCGGGGAGCTGTTTTTT; CDR3: CAISVRDSRAGELFF
D: TRBD2; V: TRBV10-3; J: TRBJ2-7; size: many; DNA: TGTGCCACCGGACTAGCGACCTACGAGCAGTACTTC; CDR3: CATGLATYEQYF
D: NA; V: TRBV29-1; J: TRBJ1-6; size: NA; DNA: TGCAGCGTTGAGTGTCCGACAGATTCACCCCTCCACTTT; CDR3: CSVECPTDSPLHF
D: NA; V: TRBV28; J: TRBJ1-6; size: NA; DNA: TGTGCCAGCGTCGCTGTGGATGGGCCCGAGTATAATTCACCCCTCCACTTT; CDR3: CASVAVDGPEYNSPLHF
D: TRBD1; V: TRBV10-3; J: TRBJ2-5; size: few; DNA: TGTGCCATCAGTTTAGGGACAGGGGACGGAGAGACCCAGTACTTC; CDR3: CAISLGTGDGETQYF
D: NA; V: TRBV6-6; J: TRBJ2-3; size: NA; DNA: TGTGCCAGCAGACCGGGACGGAGCACAGATACGCAGTATTTT; CDR3: CASRPGRSTDTQYF
D: NA; V: TRBV5-1; J: TRBJ2-3; size: NA; DNA: TGCGCCAGCAGCACGGGATCGATAGCCTCCACAGATACGCAGTATTTT; CDR3: CASSTGSIASTDTQYF
D: TRBD1; V: TRBV7-9; J: TRBJ2-3; size: few; DNA: TGTGCCAGCAGCTCCACAGACGTACCGAGGGACAGGGGTTTGGCAGATACGCAGTATTTT; CDR3: CASSSTDVPRDRGLADTQYF
D: TRBD1; V: TRBV7-9; J: TRBJ1-6; size: NA; DNA: TGTGCCAGCAGCTCGGGACAGGGACTTTTTTCACCCCTCCACTTT; CDR3: CASSSGQGLFSPLHF
D: NA; V: TRBV10-3; J: TRBJ1-2; size: NA; DNA: TGTGCCACCAAGTCAGAGAACTATGGCTACACCTTC; CDR3: CATKSENYGYTF
D: TRBD2; V: TRBV20-1; J: TRBJ2-7; size: few; DNA: TGCAGTGCTAGAGCCAGCAGAGGGCGGGAGGTTGGTAACGAGCAGTACTTC; CDR3: CSARASRGREVGNEQYF
D: TRBD2; V: TRBV27; J: TRBJ2-3; size: NA; DNA: TGTGCCAGCAGGAGGTCCGGGACTAGCGGGAGGGCCTCAGATACGCAGTATTTT; CDR3: CASRRSGTSGRASDTQYF
D: NA; V: TRBV25-1; J: TRBJ1-2; size: NA; DNA: TGTGCCAGCTCAGAAATCGGGGGGCCAGCTCGGGTTGGCTACACCTTC; CDR3: CASSEIGGPARVGYTF
D: TRBD2; V: TRBV5-1; J: TRBJ2-1; size: NA; DNA: TGCGCCAGCAGCTTGAATGCGGGACTAGCGGGAGTTGGGTCCAATGAGCAGTTCTTC; CDR3: CASSLNAGLAGVGSNEQFF
D: NA; V: TRBV20-1; J: TRBJ2-3; size: NA; DNA: TGCAGTGCTAGCGGGGGTAAAGATACGCAGTATTTT; CDR3: CSASGGKDTQYF
D: TRBD1; V: TRBV20-1; J: TRBJ2-1; size: NA; DNA: TGCAGTGCCCCCCCCGGGACAGGGATCAATGAGCAGTTCTTC; CDR3: CSAPPGTGINEQFF
D: NA; V: TRBV11-2; J: TRBJ2-7; size: NA; DNA: TGTGCCAGCAGCTACGCGTGGGCCTACGAGCAGTACTTC; CDR3: CASSYAWAYEQYF
D: TRBD1; V: TRBV20-1; J: TRBJ1-1; size: NA; DNA: TGCAGTGCTAGAGACTCTGACAGGGCGAACACTGAAGCTTTCTTT; CDR3: CSARDSDRANTEAFF
D: TRBD2; V: TRBV3-1; J: TRBJ2-7; size: few; DNA: TGTGCCAGCAGCCAATCGGTGGGAGGGCCGGGCGAGCAGTACTTC; CDR3: CASSQSVGGPGEQYF
D: TRBD2; V: TRBV20-1; J: TRBJ2-1; size: NA; DNA: TGCAGTGCTAGCTTGCGGGGGACTTACAATGAGCAGTTCTTC; CDR3: CSASLRGTYNEQFF
D: TRBD2; V: TRBV20-1; J: TRBJ2-1; size: NA; DNA: TGCAGTGCTCCCGGGACTAGCGGGAGTAGCTCCTACAATGAGCAGTTCTTC; CDR3: CSAPGTSGSSSYNEQFF
D: NA; V: TRBV20-1; J: TRBJ2-7; size: NA; DNA: TGCAGTGCTAGAGATCCAGCAGCTTCCTACGAGCAGTACTTC; CDR3: CSARDPAASYEQYF
D: NA; V: TRBV5-4; J: TRBJ2-7; size: NA; DNA: TGTGCCAGCAGCTCCGGGGGAGGCCCCAACGAGCAGTACTTC; CDR3: CASSSGGGPNEQYF
D: TRBD2; V: TRBV20-1; J: TRBJ2-5; size: few; DNA: TGCAGTGCTAGCTCCGGGACTAGCGAGAGGACCCAGTACTTC; CDR3: CSASSGTSERTQYF
D: TRBD1; V: TRBV27; J: TRBJ2-7; size: NA; DNA: TGTGCCAGCAGCCCCCTCGGACAGGGGGACGAGCAGTACTTC; CDR3: CASSPLGQGDEQYF
D: TRBD1; V: TRBV10-3; J: TRBJ1-2; size: NA; DNA: TGTGCCATCAGTAGAAAGATGGCCGGGACAGGAGACTATGGCTACACCTTC; CDR3: CAISRKMAGTGDYGYTF
D: TRBD2; V: TRBV4-2; J: TRBJ2-5; size: NA; DNA: TGTGCCAGCAGCCAACTAGCGGGCACCTCGCAAGAGACCCAGTACTTC; CDR3: CASSQLAGTSQETQYF
D: NA; V: TRBV4-1; J: TRBJ2-7; size: many; DNA: TGCGCCAGCAGCCAAGAAGAGGGGTACGAGCAGTACTTC; CDR3: CASSQEEGYEQYF
D: NA; V: TRBV20-1; J: TRBJ2-7; size: few; DNA: TGCAGTGCTCCCTGGACCATCTCCTACGAGCAGTACTTC; CDR3: CSAPWTISYEQYF
D: NA; V: TRBV5-1; J: TRBJ2-5; size: NA; DNA: TGCGCCAGCAGCTTGGTAGTAGCGGAGACCCAGTACTTC; CDR3: CASSLVVAETQYF
D: TRBD1; V: TRBV4-1; J: TRBJ1-4; size: NA; DNA: TGCGCCAGCAGCCACGAACACAGGGGGCTTAACGAAAAACTGTTTTTT; CDR3: CASSHEHRGLNEKLFF
D: TRBD1; V: TRBV7-9; J: TRBJ1-6; size: few; DNA: TGTGCCAGCAGGACCGGGACAGGCTATAATTCACCCCTCCACTTT; CDR3: CASRTGTGYNSPLHF
D: NA; V: TRBV9; J: TRBJ1-1; size: NA; DNA: TGTGCCAGCAGCGTAGGATCAGTTCTGAACACTGAAGCTTTCTTT; CDR3: CASSVGSVLNTEAFF
D: TRBD1; V: TRBV4-1; J: TRBJ2-7; size: NA; DNA: TGCGCCAGCAGCCATTTGAGCGGGACAGGGGTGGTCGAGCAGTACTTC; CDR3: CASSHLSGTGVVEQYF
D: NA; V: TRBV27; J: TRBJ1-6; size: NA; DNA: TGTGCCAGCAGTTTAGGCCTTCGGAACTCCTATAATTCACCCCTCCACTTT; CDR3: CASSLGLRNSYNSPLHF
D: NA; V: TRBV2; J: TRBJ2-7; size: NA; DNA: TGTGCCACCCAATCGGTGGCAAACTTGGGACACGAGCAGTACTTC; CDR3: CATQSVANLGHEQYF
D: TRBD1; V: TRBV29-1; J: TRBJ1-4; size: many; DNA: TGCAGCGGACAGGGGACTAATGAAAAACTGTTTTTT; CDR3: CSGQGTNEKLFF
D: TRBD2; V: TRBV28; J: TRBJ2-1; size: NA; DNA: TGTGCCAGCAGTTTGGTTCGACTAGCGGGAGGGCCAACCTACAATGAGCAGTTCTTC; CDR3: CASSLVRLAGGPTYNEQFF
D: NA; V: TRBV20-1; J: TRBJ2-1; size: few; DNA: TGCAGTGCTAGATTCCAAGGCTCCTACAATGAGCAGTTCTTC; CDR3: CSARFQGSYNEQFF